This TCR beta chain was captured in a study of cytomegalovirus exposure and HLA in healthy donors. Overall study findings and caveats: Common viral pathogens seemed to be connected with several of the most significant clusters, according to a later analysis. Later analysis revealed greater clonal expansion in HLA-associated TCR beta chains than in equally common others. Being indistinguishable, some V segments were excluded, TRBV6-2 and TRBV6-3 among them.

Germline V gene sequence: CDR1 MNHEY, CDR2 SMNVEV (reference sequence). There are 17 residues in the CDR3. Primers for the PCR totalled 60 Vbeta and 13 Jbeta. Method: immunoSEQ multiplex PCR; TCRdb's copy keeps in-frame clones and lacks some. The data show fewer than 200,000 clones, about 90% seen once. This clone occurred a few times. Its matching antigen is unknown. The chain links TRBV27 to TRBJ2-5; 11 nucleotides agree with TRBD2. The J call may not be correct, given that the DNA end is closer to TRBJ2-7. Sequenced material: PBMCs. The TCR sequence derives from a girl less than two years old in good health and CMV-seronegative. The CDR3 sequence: CASGLLAGAGSSYEQYF. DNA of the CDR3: TGTGCCAGCGGTCTACTAGCGGGGGCCGGGAGCTCCTACGAGCAGTACTTC.